These 14 T cell receptor beta chains came from one sample sequenced in a study of blood T cell repertoires in COVID-19. This table comes from immunoSEQ multiplex PCR, and its TCRdb copy is limited to in-frame clones, with some not included. The sample lists 150,000 to 200,000 clones, 81% occurring once. The source material was peripheral blood. These TCRs come from a woman at least 80 years old with COVID-19, enrolled during active disease.

This clone was seen a few times. The CDR3 DNA follows: TGTGCCAGTAGTATGGGACACCACATCTCACGGGAAGCTTTCTTT. Protein: CASSMGHHISREAFF. This sequence joins TRBV19 and TRBJ1-1; weak D call: TRBD1 (6 bases). Germline V gives CDR1 LNHDA, CDR2 SQIVND (reference sequence). V was pared by 3 bases and J by 8 bases, with 19 bases between. The CDR3 has 15 residues.

This clone has only a few counts. The chain joins TRBV6-6 to TRBJ2-2, with TRBD1 matching over 8 bases. This CDR3 has 13 amino acids. Germline V gene lookup returns CDR1 MNHNY and CDR2 SVGAGI (reference sequence). After removal of 6 bases from V and 4 bases from J, the junction contained 1 base not matched to a gene. DNA of the CDR3: TGTGCCAGCAGACAGGGGGGCACCGGGGAGCTGTTTTTT. This encodes CASRQGGTGELFF.

The V call is TRBV5-1, the J call TRBJ2-2; TRBD1 matches 10 bases. This CDR3 has 17 residues. The junction had 4 bases not matched to a gene; V was cut back by 0 bases and J by 2 bases. Germline CDR1 is SGHRS and CDR2 is YFSETQ. For the CDR3, the DNA is TGCGCCAGCAGCTTGGCGGGACAGGGGACCAACACCGGGGAGCTGTTTTTT. Its translation: CASSLAGQGTNTGELFF.

The chain has TRBV25-1 and TRBJ2-5; 10 bases map to TRBD2. The germline CDR1 and CDR2 sequences are MGHDK and SYGVNS. The J segment lost 2 bases and the V segment lost 8 bases, leaving 5 bases of the junction unmatched. The CDR3 has 14 residues. The CDR3 loop reads CASSHSGGQETQYF. In DNA, the CDR3 is TGTGCCAGCTCCCATAGCGGGGGGCAAGAGACCCAGTACTTC.

The V and J genes are TRBV5-4 and TRBJ2-7, with D tentatively TRBD1 (6 bases). The CDR3 loop spans 14 amino acids. Trimming removed 4 bases from V and 0 bases from J, with 11 bases in between. From germline, CDR1 is SGHNT and CDR2 YYREEE (reference sequence). The CDR3 loop reads CASSNGQSSYEQYF. The DNA of the CDR3 is TGTGCCAGCAGCAACGGACAGAGCTCCTACGAGCAGTACTTC. Drawing the rest from reference TRBV5-4 and TRBJ2-7, the complete variable domain is ETGVTQSPTHLIKTRGQQVTLRCSSQSGHNTVSWYQQALGQGPQFIFQYYREEENGRGNFPPRFSGLQFPNYSSELNVNALELDDSALYLCASSNGQSSYEQYFGPGTRLTVT.

This clone turned up a few times. This sequence joins TRBV5-1 and TRBJ1-1; TRBD1 agrees at 10 bases. After removal of 2 bases from V and 5 bases from J, the junction contained 3 bases not matched to a gene. Germline assignment: CDR1 SGHRS and CDR2 YFSETQ. This CDR3 spans 14 amino acids. DNA of the CDR3: TGCGCCAGCAGCTTCGGACAGGGGGGGACTGAAGCTTTCTTT. This gives the protein CASSFGQGGTEAFF.

The chain joins TRBV4-2 to TRBJ2-1, with TRBD2 matching over 8 bases. Looked up from germline, CDR1 is LGHNA and CDR2 is YNFKEQ. The length of the CDR3 is 17 residues. V shed 1 base, J shed 3 bases, and the junction held 8 bases outside the gene matches. Written as DNA, the CDR3 is TGTGCCAGCAGCCAAGCGGGTAGCGGGGTATACTACAATGAGCAGTTCTTC. Its translation is CASSQAGSGVYYNEQFF.

The chain links TRBV5-1 to TRBJ2-1; D might be TRBD2 (5 bases). Trimming shortened V by 3 bases and J by 10 bases, and 23 bases separated the two germline ends. The CDR3 totals 16 residues. Germline-derived CDR1 and CDR2 are SGHRS and YFSETQ. The CDR3 sequence: CASSSRDTDPGEEQFF. CDR3 DNA: TGCGCCAGCAGCTCCCGAGACACGGACCCCGGGGAGGAGCAGTTCTTC.

This chain joins TRBV24-1 and TRBJ2-5; possible D gene TRBD1, 6 bases. V gave up 6 bases and J gave up 1 base, with 8 bases separating them. Per the germline V gene, CDR1 is KGHDR and CDR2 is SFDVKD. The CDR3 spans 13 residues. The CDR3 region is CATSTGIQETQYF. CDR3 sequence (DNA): TGTGCCACCAGTACAGGGATCCAAGAGACCCAGTACTTC.

The gene calls are TRBV9 and TRBJ1-2, with 9 bases aligning to TRBD1. With V trimmed by 4 bases and J by 4 bases, 8 bases remained unmatched. The CDR3 has 15 amino acids. Per germline, CDR1 SGDLS and CDR2 YYNGEE. The CDR3 region is CASSPKGQGLYGYTF. The CDR3 DNA reads as TGTGCCAGCAGCCCTAAAGGACAGGGGCTCTATGGCTACACCTTC.

This chain uses TRBV4-1 with TRBJ2-1, with TRBD2 matching over 9 bases. V shed 4 bases and J 2 bases; nucleotides not matched to a gene: 6. The germline V gene encodes CDR1 MGHRA and CDR2 YSYEKL. The CDR3 has 16 residues. CDR3 sequence: CASSRLAGNPYNEQFF. CDR3 bases: TGCGCCAGCAGCCGCCTAGCGGGAAATCCCTACAATGAGCAGTTCTTC.

V usage is TRBV13 and J usage is TRBJ1-1, with a tentative D call TRBD1 (6 bases). This CDR3 is built from 14 residues. The germline V gene encodes CDR1 PRHDT and CDR2 FYEKMQ (reference sequence). V lost 10 bases to trimming and J lost 5 bases, with 20 bases between them. CDR3 nucleotides: TGTGCCACCCAGGGGTCACAGGGTGGTACTGAAGCTTTCTTT. Translating gives CATQGSQGGTEAFF.

V and J are TRBV4-3 and TRBJ2-1; 9 nucleotides line up with TRBD1. Germline CDR1 LGHNA, CDR2 YSLEER. The CDR3 covers 15 residues. Losses at the gene ends were 1 base for V and 3 bases for J; bases not matched to a gene: 1. For the CDR3, the DNA is TGCGCCAGCAGCCAAGGGACAGGGGACTACAATGAGCAGTTCTTC. It yields the protein CASSQGTGDYNEQFF.

The V gene is TRBV6-5, the J gene TRBJ2-3; possible D gene TRBD1, 5 bases. Germline V gene lookup returns CDR1 MNHEY and CDR2 SVGAGI. V lost 7 bases to trimming and J lost 0 bases, with 8 bases between them. The CDR3 extends over 13 amino acids. The CDR3, as DNA: TGTGCCAGCACCCGGACAAGCACAGATACGCAGTATTTT. Protein sequence: CASTRTSTDTQYF.